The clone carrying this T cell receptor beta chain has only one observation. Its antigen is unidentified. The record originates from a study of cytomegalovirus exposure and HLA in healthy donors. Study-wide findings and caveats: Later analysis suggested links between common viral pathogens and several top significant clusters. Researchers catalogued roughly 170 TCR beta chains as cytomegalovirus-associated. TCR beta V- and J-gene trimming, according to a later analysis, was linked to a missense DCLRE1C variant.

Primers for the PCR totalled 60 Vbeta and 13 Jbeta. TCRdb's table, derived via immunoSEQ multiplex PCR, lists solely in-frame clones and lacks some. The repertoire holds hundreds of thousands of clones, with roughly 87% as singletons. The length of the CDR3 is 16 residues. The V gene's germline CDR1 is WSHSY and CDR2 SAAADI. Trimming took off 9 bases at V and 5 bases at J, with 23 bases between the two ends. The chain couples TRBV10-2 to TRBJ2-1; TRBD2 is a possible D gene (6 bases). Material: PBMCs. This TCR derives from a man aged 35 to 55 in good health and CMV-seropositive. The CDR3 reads CASAIRAGPSHNEQFF. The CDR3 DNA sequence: TGCGCCAGTGCAATCCGCGCGGGACCATCCCACAATGAGCAGTTCTTC.